This T cell receptor beta chain was obtained from a study of OX40 agonist ivuxolimab in advanced cancers. Peripheral blood came from all dose cohorts at three timepoints. CDR3 length: 13 residues. Germline V gene lookup returns CDR1 LNHDA and CDR2 SQIVND (reference sequence). Study conclusions and caveats: Partial responders at 0.1-3.0 mg/kg had among the lowest clonal expansion. Both blood CD4+ and CD8+ T cells showed clonal growth by week 6 at 0.1 to 3.0 mg/kg. Expanded clones were, on average, more numerous among CD8+ T cells than CD4+.

TCRdb's table, derived via immunoSEQ multiplex PCR, lists solely in-frame clones and lacks some. The sample carries tens of thousands of clones, approximately 90% recorded once. Turning to this clone: Its matching antigen is unknown.

The TCR was taken from an adult with an advanced solid tumor such as melanoma, head and neck, liver or kidney cancer. The sample was CD4+ or CD8+ T cells sorted from blood, taken in a trial of the OX40 agonist ivuxolimab. This chain connects TRBV19 to TRBJ1-2; D gene ambiguous. CDR3 in DNA: TGTGCGGCCAAGTCAACAGAGGACTATGGCTACACCTTC. Protein product: CAAKSTEDYGYTF.